Listed here is a single T cell receptor beta chain. The antigen it binds to is not known. No base quality values were provided; no much bigger clone lies one nucleotide off. The donors were healthy, HIV-negative adults who had no recently reported acute infections or vaccinations. All donors were Caucasian adults living in Nashville, Tennessee, USA. CD4+ T cells were enriched through magnetic negative selection, after which naive cells were positively selected on CD45RA and the remaining negative fraction served as the memory subset. Blood was obtained by leukapheresis, after which PBMCs were separated by Ficoll-Histopaque density gradient centrifugation and cryopreserved in liquid nitrogen vapor phase. Analytical flow cytometry was used to check the purity and quantity of every magnetically sorted T cell population. Genomic DNA was isolated from every sorted fraction and measured by UV absorbance on a Nanodrop 2000c.

The entry originates in a study of shared clonotypes between healthy human individuals (dated by TCRdb to the early 2020s). Context from the whole study: A couple of women and a few men aged 18 to 49 years were included in the cohort. The study deeply sequenced blood TCR repertoires of several healthy adults to estimate repertoire size and the extent of clonotype sharing between individuals. Per donor, three plates each were used for CD4 naive and CD4 memory, two for CD8 naive, and one for CD8 memory. Libraries were prepared and TCR repertoires were sequenced by different laboratories using diverse techniques, in order to increase sequencing depth and limit assay-specific biases. Between about 0.8 and 9 billion PBMCs per donor were obtained by leukapheresis. Findings and caveats that apply to the study as a whole: Based on pairwise subsampling, the degree of clonotype sharing among donors was expected to be affected by sequencing depth. Across four donors, approximately 5% of naive CD4, approximately 3.6% of naive CD8, under 2.5% of memory CD4, and under 0.45% of memory CD8 clonotypes were shared. Incomplete sequencing was indicated by rarefaction of sorted-subset datasets, despite the large sequencing depth. Because the study included a small number of donors, the genetic and exposure-history diversity represented was limited. Naive subsets generally had larger estimated clonotype richness than memory subsets did. Clonotypes shared by all four sorted-subset donors showed higher generation probabilities than non-shared clonotypes. Sampling was limited to blood, and TCR repertoires in tissue likely differ from TCR repertoires in blood.

TCR CDR3 regions were amplified from genomic DNA by multiplex PCR using the deep immunoSEQ assay. Genomic DNA extracted from each cell subset was distributed evenly over all wells of several immunoSEQ 96-well plates, and each plate served as one replicate. For sorted subsets, approximately 210 ng of genomic DNA, equivalent to roughly 30,000 T cell genomes, went into each replicate PCR. Purified libraries were measured with a Qubit 3.0 fluorometer, size-checked on a Bioanalyzer 2100, and measured again with the KAPA Library Quantification kit. A separate single-read 150-cycle Illumina NextSeq 550 flow cell was used to sequence each immunoSEQ 96-well plate. Per the authors' processing: The immunoSEQ output contained only junctional sequences without quality scores, so filtering could not match that applied to full-length reads. To assign V/J genes and CDR3, sequences were annotated using PyIR, a Python wrapper for IgBLAST v1.9, with IMGT germline references. Reads were removed for weak V/J assignments (E-value above 1e-6), missing CDR3, stop codons, out-of-frame junctions, or ambiguous translated residues. V3J clonotypes were defined as sequences sharing an identical inferred V gene, J gene, and CDR3 amino acid sequence. Percentage overlap between repertoires was calculated by dividing the number of shared unique clonotypes by the size of the smaller repertoire. RTK rarefaction, the Chao1 estimator, and Recon v2.1 estimates of unobserved clonotypes were used to assess repertoire richness. OLGA was used to compute generation probabilities for all TCRbeta clonotypes that the gDNA method yielded from a handful of donors. The clones in this table, taken by TCRdb from immuneACCESS, are in-frame only. Not every clone is retained; where verified, under half of the shortfall comes from an unresolved V gene, and the cause of the rest is unknown. V and J calls plus clone size are reproduced from that table; the DNA served to infer D and trimming. Present in this sample are nearly 1 million clones, over 75% of which were seen just once. The ten most abundant clones make up over 1.3% of the sample.

The germline V gene yields MGHDK for CDR1 and SYGVNS for CDR2. A distance of 13 bases separates the germline ends of V and J, which lose 1 base and 6 bases respectively. The CDR3 contains 15 residues, cysteine and phenylalanine counted. Of the read, only the CDR3 DNA is kept; its 45 bases are in frame from base 1. This sequence was found in a man aged 18 to 35 in good health. Sequences were obtained from memory CD4+ T cells sorted from blood. What this sample's cell subset or site label stands for: CD45RA-negative fraction. This receptor chain uses TRBV25-1 and TRBJ2-1, and TRBD1 may be the D gene, going by 6 matching bases. The DNA sequence reads TGTGCCAGCAGTGAATCACAGGGTGGGGTCAATGAGCAGTTCTTC. It codes for CASSESQGGVNEQFF.